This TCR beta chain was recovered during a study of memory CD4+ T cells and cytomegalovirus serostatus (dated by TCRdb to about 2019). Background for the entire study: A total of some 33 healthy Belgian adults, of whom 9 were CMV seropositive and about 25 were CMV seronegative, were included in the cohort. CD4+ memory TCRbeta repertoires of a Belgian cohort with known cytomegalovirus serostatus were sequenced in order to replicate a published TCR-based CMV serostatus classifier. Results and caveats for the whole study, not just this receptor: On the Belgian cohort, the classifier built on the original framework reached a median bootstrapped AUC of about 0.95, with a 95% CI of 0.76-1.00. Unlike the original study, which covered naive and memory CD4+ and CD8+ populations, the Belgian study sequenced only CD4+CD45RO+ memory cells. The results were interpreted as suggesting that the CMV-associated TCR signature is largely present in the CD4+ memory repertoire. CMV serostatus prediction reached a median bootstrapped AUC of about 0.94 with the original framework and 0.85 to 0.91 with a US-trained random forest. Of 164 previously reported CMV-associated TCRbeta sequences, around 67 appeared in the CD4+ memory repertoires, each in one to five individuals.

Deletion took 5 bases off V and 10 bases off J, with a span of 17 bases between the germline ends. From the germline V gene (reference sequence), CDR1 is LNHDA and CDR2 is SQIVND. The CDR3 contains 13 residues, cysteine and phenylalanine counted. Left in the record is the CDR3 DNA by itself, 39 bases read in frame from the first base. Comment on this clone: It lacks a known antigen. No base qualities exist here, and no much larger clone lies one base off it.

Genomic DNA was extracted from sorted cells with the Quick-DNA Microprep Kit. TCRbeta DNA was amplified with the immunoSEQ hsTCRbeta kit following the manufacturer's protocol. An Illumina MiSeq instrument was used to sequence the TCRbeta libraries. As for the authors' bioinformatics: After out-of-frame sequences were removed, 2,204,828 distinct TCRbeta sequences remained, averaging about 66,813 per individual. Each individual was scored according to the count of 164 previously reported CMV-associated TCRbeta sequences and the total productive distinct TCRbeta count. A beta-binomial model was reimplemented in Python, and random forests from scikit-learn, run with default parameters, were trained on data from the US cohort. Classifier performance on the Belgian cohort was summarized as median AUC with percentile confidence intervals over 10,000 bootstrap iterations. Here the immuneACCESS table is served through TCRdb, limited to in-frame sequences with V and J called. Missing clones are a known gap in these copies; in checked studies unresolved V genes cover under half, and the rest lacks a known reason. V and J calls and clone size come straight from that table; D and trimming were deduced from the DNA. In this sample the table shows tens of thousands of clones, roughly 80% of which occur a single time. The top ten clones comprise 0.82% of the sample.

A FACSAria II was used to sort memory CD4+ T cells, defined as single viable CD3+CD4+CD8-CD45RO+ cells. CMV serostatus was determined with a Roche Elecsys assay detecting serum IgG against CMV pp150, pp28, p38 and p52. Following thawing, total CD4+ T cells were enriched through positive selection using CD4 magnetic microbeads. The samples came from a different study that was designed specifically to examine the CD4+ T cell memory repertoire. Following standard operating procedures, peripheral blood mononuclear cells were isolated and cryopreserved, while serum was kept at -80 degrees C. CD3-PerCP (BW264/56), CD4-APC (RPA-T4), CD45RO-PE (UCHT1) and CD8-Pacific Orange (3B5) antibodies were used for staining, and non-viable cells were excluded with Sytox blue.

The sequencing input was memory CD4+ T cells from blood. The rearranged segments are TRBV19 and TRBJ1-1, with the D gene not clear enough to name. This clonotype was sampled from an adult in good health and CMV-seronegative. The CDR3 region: CASSADPGYGAFF. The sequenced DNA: TGTGCCAGTAGTGCAGATCCGGGATATGGAGCTTTCTTT. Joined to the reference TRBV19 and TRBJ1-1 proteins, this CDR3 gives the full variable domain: DGGITQSPKYLFRKEGQNVTLSCEQNLNHDAMYWYRQDPGQGLRLIYYSQIVNDFQKGDIAEGYSVSREKKESFPLTVTSAQKNPTAFYLCASSADPGYGAFFGQGTRLTVV.